The rows below give T cell receptor beta chains drawn from one sample of a study of shared T cell receptors in the human thymus. Profiling relied on immunoSEQ multiplex PCR, and the TCRdb table lists in-frame clones only, not all of them. The sample includes 700,000 or so clones, 70% to 90% of them seen just once. Another study also made use of these data, one on human thymus T cells.

The sequencing input was thymocytes. Receptors were obtained from a girl under three years old with a congenital heart defect. CDR3s include the opening cysteine and the closing phenylalanine or tryptophan. D genes are given only for firm matches. Part of the rows lack a size; the others show once, few, many or a class for expanded clones.

D gene,V gene,clone size,J gene,CDR3 DNA,CDR3 protein
-,TRBV28,-,TRBJ1-3,TGTGCCAGCAGCTCTCGGGGAAACACCATATATTTT,CASSSRGNTIYF
TRBD2,TRBV29-1,-,TRBJ2-3,TGCAGCGGCGGACTAGCGGCCCGCACAGATACGCAGTATTTT,CSGGLAARTDTQYF
-,TRBV4-1,-,TRBJ1-2,TGCGCCAGCAGCCAAGATACATGGGGGGATGGCTACACCTTC,CASSQDTWGDGYTF
-,TRBV28,-,TRBJ1-3,TGTGCCAGCAGTGCCTCCGGGACACCCGAGGGGAATCGCTCTGGAAACACCATATATTTT,CASSASGTPEGNRSGNTIYF
-,TRBV12-5,-,TRBJ2-5,TGTGCTAGTGGTACGGTGACACACTGGCGAGAGACCCAGTACTTC,CASGTVTHWRETQYF
-,TRBV27,-,TRBJ2-7,TGTGCCAGCAGTTCAAACAGGGCTTCCTACGAGCAGTACTTC,CASSSNRASYEQYF
TRBD1,TRBV5-1,-,TRBJ2-3,TGCGCCAGCAGCCTACATGACAGGGAAGATACGCAGTATTTT,CASSLHDREDTQYF
-,TRBV28,-,TRBJ1-2,TGTGCCAGCAGTCGACAGGAGCGTGGCTACACCTTC,CASSRQERGYTF
TRBD1,TRBV6-1,-,TRBJ2-5,TGTGCCAGCAGTGGGACACAGGGGGCCAGGGAGACCCAGTACTTC,CASSGTQGARETQYF
TRBD1,TRBV7-2,-,TRBJ2-7,TGTGCCAGCAGCTTGAGGTTAGGGGACAGATCCTACGAGCAGTACTTC,CASSLRLGDRSYEQYF
-,TRBV2,-,TRBJ1-1,TGTGCCAGCAGTGAACCCCGGAGGCAGAACACTGAAGCTTTCTTT,CASSEPRRQNTEAFF
-,TRBV7-9,-,TRBJ2-7,TGTGCCAGCAGCTTAAGTGGAAGGGGCAGCTCCTACGAGCAGTACTTC,CASSLSGRGSSYEQYF
-,TRBV5-1,-,TRBJ2-7,TGCGCCAGCAGCCTGCCCGGGACTCTTGGCGAGCAGTACTTC,CASSLPGTLGEQYF
-,TRBV23-1,-,TRBJ2-3,TGCGCCAGCAGCCCGTTTCCCTCCCGGGACACCACCACAGATACGCAGTATTTT,CASSPFPSRDTTTDTQYF
TRBD1,TRBV5-4,-,TRBJ1-6,TGTGCCAGCAGCTTGGCGGACAGGGTTAATTCACCCCTCCACTTT,CASSLADRVNSPLHF
-,TRBV5-1,few,TRBJ1-2,TGCGCCAGCAGCTTGCCGGGACGGTTGAAGCGGGGCGGCTACACCTTC,CASSLPGRLKRGGYTF
TRBD1,TRBV27,-,TRBJ2-7,TGTGCCAGCAGTCGTCTGGACAGGGGGTCCAACGAGCAGTACTTC,CASSRLDRGSNEQYF